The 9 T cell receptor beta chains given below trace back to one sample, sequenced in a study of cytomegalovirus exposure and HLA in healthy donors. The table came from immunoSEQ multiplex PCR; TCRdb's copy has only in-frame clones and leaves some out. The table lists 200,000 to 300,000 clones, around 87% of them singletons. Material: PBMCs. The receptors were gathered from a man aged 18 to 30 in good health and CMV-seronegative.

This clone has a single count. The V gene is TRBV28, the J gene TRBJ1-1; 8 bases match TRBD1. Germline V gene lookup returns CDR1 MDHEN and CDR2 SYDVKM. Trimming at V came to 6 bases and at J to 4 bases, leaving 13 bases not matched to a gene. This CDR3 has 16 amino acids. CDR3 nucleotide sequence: TGTGCCAGCAGACGACAGGGGTCTCGTCTAGGCACTGAAGCTTTCTTT. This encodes CASRRQGSRLGTEAFF.

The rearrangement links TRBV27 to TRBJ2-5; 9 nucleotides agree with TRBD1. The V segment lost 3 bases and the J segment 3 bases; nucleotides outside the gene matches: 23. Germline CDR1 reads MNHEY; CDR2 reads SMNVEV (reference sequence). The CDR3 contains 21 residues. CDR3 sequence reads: CASSFGPFGDPRTGAEETQYF. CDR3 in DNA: TGTGCCAGCAGTTTTGGCCCTTTTGGCGACCCTCGGACAGGGGCTGAAGAGACCCAGTACTTC.

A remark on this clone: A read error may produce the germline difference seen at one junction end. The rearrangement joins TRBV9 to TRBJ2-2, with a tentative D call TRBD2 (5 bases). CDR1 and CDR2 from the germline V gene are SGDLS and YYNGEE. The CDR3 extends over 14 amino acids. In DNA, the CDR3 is TGTGCCAGCAGCGTAGGGAGGAACTCCGGGGAGCTGTTTTTT. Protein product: CASSVGRNSGELFF.

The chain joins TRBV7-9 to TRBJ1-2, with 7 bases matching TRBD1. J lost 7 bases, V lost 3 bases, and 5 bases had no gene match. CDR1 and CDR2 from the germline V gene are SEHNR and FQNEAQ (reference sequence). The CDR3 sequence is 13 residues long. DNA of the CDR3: TGTGCCAGCAGCTTTACAGGGGATGGTGGCTACACCTTC. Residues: CASSFTGDGGYTF.

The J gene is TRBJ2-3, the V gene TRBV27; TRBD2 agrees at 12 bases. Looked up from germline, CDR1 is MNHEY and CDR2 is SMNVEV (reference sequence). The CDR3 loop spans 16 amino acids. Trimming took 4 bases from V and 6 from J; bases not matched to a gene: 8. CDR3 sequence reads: CASSSTSGGYGDTQYF. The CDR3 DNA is TGTGCCAGCAGTTCGACTAGCGGGGGCTACGGGGATACGCAGTATTTT.

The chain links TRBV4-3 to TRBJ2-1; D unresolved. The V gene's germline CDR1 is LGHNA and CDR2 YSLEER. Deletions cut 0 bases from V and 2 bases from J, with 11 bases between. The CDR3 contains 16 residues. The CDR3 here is CASSQDEPEAYNEQFF. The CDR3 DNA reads TGCGCCAGCAGCCAAGACGAACCAGAGGCCTACAATGAGCAGTTCTTC.

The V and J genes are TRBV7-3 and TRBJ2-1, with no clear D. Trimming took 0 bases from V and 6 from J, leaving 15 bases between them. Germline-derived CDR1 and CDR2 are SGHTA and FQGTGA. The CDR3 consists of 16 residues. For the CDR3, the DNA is TGTGCCAGCAGCTTAACATACACACTCGGGTCCAATGAGCAGTTCTTC. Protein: CASSLTYTLGSNEQFF.

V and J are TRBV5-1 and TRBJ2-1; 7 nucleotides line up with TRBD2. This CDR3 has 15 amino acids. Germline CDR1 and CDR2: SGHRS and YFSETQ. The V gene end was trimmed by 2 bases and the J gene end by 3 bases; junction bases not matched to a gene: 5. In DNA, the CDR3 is TGCGCCAGCAGCTTAAGCGGGGCCCTCTACAATGAGCAGTTCTTC. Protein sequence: CASSLSGALYNEQFF.

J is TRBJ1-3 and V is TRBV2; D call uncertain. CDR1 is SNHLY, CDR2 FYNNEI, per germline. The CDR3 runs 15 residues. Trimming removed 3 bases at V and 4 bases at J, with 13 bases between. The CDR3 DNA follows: TGTGCCAGCAGTGAGGACCACGCGGGCGGAAACACCATATATTTT. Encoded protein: CASSEDHAGGNTIYF.